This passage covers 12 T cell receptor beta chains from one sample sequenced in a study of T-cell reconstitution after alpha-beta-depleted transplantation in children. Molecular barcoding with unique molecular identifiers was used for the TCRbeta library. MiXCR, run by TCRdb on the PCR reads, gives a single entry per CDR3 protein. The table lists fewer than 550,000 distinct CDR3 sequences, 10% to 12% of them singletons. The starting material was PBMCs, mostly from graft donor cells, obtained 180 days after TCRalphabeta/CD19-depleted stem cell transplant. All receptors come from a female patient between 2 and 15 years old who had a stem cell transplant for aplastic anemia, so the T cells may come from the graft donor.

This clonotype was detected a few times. The CDR3 bases are TGCGCCAGCAGCCCCGGACTAGCGGGAGGGCGGGCCCTCTACAATGAGCAGTTCTTC. Translation: CASSPGLAGGRALYNEQFF. This rearrangement joins TRBV4-1 to TRBJ2-1, with 15 bases lining up with TRBD2. The V gene's germline CDR1 is MGHRA and CDR2 YSYEKL. The CDR3 is 19 residues long. J lost 3 bases, V lost 4 bases, and 10 bases had no gene match.

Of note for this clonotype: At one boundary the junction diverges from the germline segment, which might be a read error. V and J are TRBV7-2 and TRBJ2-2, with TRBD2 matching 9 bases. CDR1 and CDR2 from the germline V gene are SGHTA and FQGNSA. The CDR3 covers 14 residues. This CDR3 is CASSPAGGTGDLFF. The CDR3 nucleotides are TGTGCCAGCAGCCCAGCGGGGGGCACCGGGGACCTGTTTTTT.

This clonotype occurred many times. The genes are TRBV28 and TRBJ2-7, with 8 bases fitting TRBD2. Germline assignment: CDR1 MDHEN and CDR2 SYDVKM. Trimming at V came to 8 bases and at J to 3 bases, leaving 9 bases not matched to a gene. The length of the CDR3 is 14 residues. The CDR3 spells CASGGASGYYEQYV. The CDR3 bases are TGTGCCAGCGGAGGGGCTAGCGGGTACTACGAGCAGTACGTC.

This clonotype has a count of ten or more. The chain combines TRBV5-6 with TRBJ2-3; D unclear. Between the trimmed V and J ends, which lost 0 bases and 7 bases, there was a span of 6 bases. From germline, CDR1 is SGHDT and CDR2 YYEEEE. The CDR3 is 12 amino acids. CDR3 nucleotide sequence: TGTGCCAGCAGCTTGGAGGGATATACGCAGTATTTT. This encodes CASSLEGYTQYF.

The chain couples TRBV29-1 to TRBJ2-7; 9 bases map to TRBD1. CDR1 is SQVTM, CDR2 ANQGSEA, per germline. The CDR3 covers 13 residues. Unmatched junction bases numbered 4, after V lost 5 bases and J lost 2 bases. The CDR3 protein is CSVMGQGTYEQYF. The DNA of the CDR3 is TGCAGCGTTATGGGACAGGGAACCTACGAGCAGTACTTC.

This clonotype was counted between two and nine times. The CDR3 is CSANGRVSNQPQHF. CDR3 sequence (DNA): TGCAGTGCTAACGGTCGGGTTAGCAATCAGCCCCAGCATTTT. V is TRBV20-1 and J is TRBJ1-5; D call uncertain. The CDR3 has 14 residues. Trimming pared 4 bases from V and 0 bases from J, leaving 10 bases between. Germline V gene data show CDR1 as DFQATT and CDR2 as SNEGSKA (reference sequence).

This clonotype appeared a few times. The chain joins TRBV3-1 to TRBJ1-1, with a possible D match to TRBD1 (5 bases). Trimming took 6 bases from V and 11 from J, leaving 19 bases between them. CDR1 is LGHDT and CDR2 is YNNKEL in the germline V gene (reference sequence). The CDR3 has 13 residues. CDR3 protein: CASSQPGLQDAFF. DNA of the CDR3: TGTGCCAGCAGTCAACCGGGACTCCAGGACGCTTTCTTT.

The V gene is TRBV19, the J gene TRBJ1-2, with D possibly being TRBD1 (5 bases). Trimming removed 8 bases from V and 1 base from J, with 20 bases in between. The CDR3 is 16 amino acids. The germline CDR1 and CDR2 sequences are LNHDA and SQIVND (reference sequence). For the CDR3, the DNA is TGTGCCAGTTTGTGGAAAGGGACGAGACGTAACTATGGCTACACCTTC. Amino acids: CASLWKGTRRNYGYTF.

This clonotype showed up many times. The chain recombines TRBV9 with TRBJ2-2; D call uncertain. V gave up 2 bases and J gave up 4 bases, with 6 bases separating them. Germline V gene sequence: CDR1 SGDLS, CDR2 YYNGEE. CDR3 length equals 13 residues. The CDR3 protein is CASSVRVTGELFF. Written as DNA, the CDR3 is TGTGCCAGCAGCGTCCGGGTCACCGGGGAGCTGTTTTTT.

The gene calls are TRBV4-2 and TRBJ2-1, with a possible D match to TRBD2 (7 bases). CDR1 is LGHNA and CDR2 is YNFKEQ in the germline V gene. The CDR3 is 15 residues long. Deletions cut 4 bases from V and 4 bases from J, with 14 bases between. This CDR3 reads CASSLGGAIYNEQFF. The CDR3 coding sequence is TGTGCCAGCAGCCTGGGGGGGGCAATTTACAATGAGCAGTTCTTC.

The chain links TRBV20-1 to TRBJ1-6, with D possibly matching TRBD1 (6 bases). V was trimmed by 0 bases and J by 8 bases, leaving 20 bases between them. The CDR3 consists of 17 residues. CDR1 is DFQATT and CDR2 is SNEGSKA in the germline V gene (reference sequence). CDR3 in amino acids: CSARDARGGAYHSPLHF. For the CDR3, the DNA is TGCAGTGCTAGAGATGCCCGGGGGGGGGCTTATCATTCACCCCTCCACTTT.

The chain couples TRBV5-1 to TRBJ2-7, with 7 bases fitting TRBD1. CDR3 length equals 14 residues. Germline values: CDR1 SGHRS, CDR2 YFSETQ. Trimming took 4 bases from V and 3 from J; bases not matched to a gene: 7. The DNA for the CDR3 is TGCGCCAGCAGCACCTCCGGGACAGACTACGAGCAGTACTTC. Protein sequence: CASSTSGTDYEQYF.